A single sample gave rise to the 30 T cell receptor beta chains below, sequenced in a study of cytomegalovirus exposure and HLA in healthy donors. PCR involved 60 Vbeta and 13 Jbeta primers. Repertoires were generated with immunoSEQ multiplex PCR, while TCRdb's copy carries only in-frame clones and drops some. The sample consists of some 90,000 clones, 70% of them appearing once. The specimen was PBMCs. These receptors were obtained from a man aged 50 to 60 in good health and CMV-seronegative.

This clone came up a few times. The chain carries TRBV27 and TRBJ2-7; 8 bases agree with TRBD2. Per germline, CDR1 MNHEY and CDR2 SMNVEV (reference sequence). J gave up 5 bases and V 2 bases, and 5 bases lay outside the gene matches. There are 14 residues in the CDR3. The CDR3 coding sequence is TGTGCCAGCAGTTTACGGGGGGGAAGGGACGAGCAGTACTTC. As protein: CASSLRGGRDEQYF.

Written as DNA, the CDR3 is TGTGCCAGCAGCCCTACAGGGGGCAATCAGCCCCAGCATTTT. Amino acid sequence: CASSPTGGNQPQHF. The rearrangement uses TRBV5-5 and TRBJ1-5, with 7 bases fitting TRBD1. CDR1 is SGHKS, CDR2 YYEKEE, per germline (reference sequence). This CDR3 has 14 residues. V dropped 4 bases and J dropped 2; count of bases not matched to a gene: 3.

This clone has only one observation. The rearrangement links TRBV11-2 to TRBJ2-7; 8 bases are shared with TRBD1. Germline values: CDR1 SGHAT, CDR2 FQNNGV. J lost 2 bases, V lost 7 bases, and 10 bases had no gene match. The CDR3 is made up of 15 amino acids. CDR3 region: CASIPDRDRPYEQYF. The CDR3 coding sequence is TGTGCCAGCATCCCCGACCGGGACAGGCCCTACGAGCAGTACTTC. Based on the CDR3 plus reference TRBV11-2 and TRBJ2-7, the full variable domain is EAGVAQSPRYKIIEKRQSVAFWCNPISGHATLYWYQQILGQGPKLLIQFQNNGVVDDSQLPKDRFSAERLKGVDSTLKIQPAKLEDSAVYLCASIPDRDRPYEQYFGPGTRLTVT.

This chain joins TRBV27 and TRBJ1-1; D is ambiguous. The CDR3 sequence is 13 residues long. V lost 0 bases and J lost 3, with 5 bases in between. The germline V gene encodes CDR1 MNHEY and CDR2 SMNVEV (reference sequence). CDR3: CASSLSGDTEAFF. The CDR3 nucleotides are TGTGCCAGCAGTTTATCGGGCGACACTGAAGCTTTCTTT.

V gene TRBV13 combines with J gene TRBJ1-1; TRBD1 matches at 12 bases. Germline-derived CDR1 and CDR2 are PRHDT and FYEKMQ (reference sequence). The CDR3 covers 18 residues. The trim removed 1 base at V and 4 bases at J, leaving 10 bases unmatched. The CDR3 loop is CASSLEGQGAHRGTEAFF. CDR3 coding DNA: TGTGCCAGCAGCTTAGAGGGACAGGGGGCGCACAGGGGCACTGAAGCTTTCTTT.

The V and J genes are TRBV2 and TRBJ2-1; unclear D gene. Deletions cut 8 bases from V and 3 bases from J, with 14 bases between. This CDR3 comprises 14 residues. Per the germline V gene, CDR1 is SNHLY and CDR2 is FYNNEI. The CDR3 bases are TGTGCCAGCTGGGCGAGATCCCACTACAATGAGCAGTTCTTC. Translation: CASWARSHYNEQFF.

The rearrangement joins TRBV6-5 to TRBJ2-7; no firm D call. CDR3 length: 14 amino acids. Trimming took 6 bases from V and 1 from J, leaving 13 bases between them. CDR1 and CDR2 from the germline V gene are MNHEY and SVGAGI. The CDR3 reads CASRARTPSYEQYF. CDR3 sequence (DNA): TGTGCCAGCAGGGCCCGAACCCCATCCTACGAGCAGTACTTC.

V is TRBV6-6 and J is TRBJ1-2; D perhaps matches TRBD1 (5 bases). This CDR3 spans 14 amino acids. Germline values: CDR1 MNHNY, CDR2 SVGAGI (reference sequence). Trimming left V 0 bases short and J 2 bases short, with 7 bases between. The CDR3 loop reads CASSYSGGNYGYTF. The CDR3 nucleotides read TGTGCCAGCAGTTACTCGGGGGGAAACTATGGCTACACCTTC.

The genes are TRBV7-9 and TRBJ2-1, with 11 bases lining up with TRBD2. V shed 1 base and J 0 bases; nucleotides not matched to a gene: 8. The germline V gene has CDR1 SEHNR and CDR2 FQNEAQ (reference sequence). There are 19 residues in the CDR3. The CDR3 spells CASSLVLAGGPSSYNEQFF. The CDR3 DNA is TGTGCCAGCAGCTTAGTCCTAGCGGGAGGACCCAGCTCCTACAATGAGCAGTTCTTC.

The CDR3 loop is CASSLVPGLAGGVSTDTQYF. CDR3 nucleotide sequence: TGTGCCAGCAGTTTGGTCCCAGGCCTAGCGGGAGGGGTTAGCACAGATACGCAGTATTTT. This rearrangement joins TRBV27 to TRBJ2-3; TRBD2 matches 12 bases. The CDR3 has 20 amino acids. Germline CDR1 and CDR2: MNHEY and SMNVEV (reference sequence). Trimming cost V 3 bases and J 0 bases; bases outside gene matches: 13.

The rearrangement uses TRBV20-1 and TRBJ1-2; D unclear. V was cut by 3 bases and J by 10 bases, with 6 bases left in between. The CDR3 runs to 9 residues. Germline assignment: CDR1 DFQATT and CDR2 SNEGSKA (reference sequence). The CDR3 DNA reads TGCAGTGCTAGCCCACTCTACACCTTC. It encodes CSASPLYTF.

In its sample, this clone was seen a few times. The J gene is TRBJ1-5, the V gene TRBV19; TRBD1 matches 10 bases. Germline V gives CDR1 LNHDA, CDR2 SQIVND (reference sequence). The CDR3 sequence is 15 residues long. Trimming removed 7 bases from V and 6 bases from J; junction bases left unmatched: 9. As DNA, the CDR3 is TGTGCCAGTAACCCCGACAGGGGGCTCGGTCAGCCCCAGCATTTT. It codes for CASNPDRGLGQPQHF.

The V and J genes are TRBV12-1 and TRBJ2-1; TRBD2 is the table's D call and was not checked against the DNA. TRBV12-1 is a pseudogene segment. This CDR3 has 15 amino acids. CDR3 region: CASSPAGLAVNEQFF. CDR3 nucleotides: TGTGCCAGCAGCCCCGCGGGACTAGCGGTCAATGAGCAGTTCTTC.

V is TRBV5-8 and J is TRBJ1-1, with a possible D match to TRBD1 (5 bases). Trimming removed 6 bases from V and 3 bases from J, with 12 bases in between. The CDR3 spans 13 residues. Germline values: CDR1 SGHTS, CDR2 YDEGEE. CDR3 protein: CASTWTLYTEAFF. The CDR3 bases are TGTGCCAGCACCTGGACACTTTACACTGAAGCTTTCTTT.

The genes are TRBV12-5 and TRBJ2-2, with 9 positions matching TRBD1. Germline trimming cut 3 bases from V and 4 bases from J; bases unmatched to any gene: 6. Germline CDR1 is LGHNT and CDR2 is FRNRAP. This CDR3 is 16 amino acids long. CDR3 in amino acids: CASGLLGTGSTGELFF. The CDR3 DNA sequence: TGTGCTAGTGGTTTACTCGGGACAGGGAGCACCGGGGAGCTGTTTTTT.

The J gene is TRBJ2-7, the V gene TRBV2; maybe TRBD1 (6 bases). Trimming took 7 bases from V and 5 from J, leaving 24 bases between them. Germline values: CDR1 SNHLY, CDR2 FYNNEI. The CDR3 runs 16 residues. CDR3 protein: CASIGGLLIGSDEQYF. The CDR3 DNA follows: TGTGCCAGCATAGGGGGTTTACTAATTGGATCGGACGAGCAGTACTTC. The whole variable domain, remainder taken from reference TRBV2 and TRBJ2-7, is EPEVTQTPSHQVTQMGQEVILRCVPISNHLYFYWYRQILGQKVEFLVSFYNNEISEKSEIFDDQFSVERPDGSNFTLKIRSTKLEDSAMYFCASIGGLLIGSDEQYFGPGTRLTVT.

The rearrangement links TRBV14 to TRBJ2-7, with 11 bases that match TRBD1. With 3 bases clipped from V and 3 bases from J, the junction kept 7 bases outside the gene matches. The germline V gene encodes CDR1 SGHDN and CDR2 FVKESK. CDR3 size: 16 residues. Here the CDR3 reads CASSHPGTGGLYEQYF. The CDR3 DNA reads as TGTGCCAGCAGCCACCCCGGGACAGGGGGTCTCTACGAGCAGTACTTC.

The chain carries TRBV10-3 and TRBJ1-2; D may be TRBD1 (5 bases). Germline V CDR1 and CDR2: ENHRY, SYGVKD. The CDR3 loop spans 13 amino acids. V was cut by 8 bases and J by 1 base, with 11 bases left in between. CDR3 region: CAIGYDSNYGYTF. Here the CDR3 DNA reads TGTGCCATCGGATACGACAGTAACTATGGCTACACCTTC.

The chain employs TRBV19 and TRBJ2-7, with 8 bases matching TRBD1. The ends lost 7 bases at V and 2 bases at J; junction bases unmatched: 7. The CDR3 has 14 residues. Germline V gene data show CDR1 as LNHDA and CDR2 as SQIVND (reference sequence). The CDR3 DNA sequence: TGTGCCAGTATGGGGACAGGTTTACCCTACGAGCAGTACTTC. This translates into CASMGTGLPYEQYF.

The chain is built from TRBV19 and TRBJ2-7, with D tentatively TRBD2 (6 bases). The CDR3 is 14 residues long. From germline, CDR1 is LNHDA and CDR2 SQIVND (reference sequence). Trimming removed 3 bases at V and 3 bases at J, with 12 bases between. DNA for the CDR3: TGTGCCAGTAGTATTGGGACTCCCAGCTACGAGCAGTACTTC. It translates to CASSIGTPSYEQYF.

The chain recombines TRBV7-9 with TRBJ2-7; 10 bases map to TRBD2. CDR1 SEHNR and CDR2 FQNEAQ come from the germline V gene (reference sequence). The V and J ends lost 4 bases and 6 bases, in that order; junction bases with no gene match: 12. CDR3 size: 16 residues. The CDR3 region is CASSSRVAGGLGEQYF. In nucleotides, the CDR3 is TGTGCCAGCAGCTCCCGAGTAGCGGGAGGATTAGGCGAGCAGTACTTC.

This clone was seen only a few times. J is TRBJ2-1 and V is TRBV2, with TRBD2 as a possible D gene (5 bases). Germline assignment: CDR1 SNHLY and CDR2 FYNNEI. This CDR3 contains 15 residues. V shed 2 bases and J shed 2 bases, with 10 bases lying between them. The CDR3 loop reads CASSERRAAYNEQFF. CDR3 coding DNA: TGTGCCAGCAGTGAACGAAGAGCGGCCTACAATGAGCAGTTCTTC.

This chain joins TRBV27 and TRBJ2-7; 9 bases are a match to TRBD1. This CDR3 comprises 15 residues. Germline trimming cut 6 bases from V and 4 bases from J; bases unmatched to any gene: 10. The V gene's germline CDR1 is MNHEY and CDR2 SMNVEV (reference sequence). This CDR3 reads CASSYIQGAAYEQYF. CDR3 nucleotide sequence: TGTGCCAGCAGCTATATACAGGGGGCGGCGTACGAGCAGTACTTC.

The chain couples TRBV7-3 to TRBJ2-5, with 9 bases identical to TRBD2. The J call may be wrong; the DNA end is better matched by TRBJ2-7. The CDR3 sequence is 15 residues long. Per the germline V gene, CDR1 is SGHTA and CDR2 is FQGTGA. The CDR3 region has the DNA TGTGCCAGCAGCTTAGTGGCTAGCGGGAATTACGAGCAGTACTTC. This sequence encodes CASSLVASGNYEQYF.

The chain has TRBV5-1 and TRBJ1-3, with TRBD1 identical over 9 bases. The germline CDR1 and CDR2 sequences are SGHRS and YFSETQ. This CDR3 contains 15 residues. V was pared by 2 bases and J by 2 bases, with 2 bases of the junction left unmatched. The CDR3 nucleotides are TGCGCCAGCAGCTTCAACAGGGGGCCTGGAAACACCATATATTTT. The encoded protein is CASSFNRGPGNTIYF.

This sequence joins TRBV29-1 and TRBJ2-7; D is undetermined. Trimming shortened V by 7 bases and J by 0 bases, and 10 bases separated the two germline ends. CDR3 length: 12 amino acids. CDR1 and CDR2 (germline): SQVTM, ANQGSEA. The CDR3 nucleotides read TGCAGCGGAGGTGTCGACTCCTACGAGCAGTACTTC. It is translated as CSGGVDSYEQYF.

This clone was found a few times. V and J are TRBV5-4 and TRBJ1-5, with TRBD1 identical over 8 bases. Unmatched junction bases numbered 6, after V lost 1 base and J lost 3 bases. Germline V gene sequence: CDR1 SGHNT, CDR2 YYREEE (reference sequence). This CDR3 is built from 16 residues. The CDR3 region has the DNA TGTGCCAGCAGCTTGCAGGGACAGGCCTACAATCAGCCCCAGCATTTT. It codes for CASSLQGQAYNQPQHF.

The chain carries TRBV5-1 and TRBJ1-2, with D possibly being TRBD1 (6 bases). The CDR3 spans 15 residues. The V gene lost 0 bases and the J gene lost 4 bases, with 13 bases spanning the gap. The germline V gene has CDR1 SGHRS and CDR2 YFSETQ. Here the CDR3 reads CASSLERGGAYGYTF. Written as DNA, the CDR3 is TGCGCCAGCAGCTTGGAACGTGGGGGCGCCTATGGCTACACCTTC.

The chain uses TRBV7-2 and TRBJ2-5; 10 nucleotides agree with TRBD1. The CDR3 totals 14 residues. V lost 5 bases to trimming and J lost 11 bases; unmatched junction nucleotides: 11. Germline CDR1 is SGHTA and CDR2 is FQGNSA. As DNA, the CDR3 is TGTGCCAGCAGCAGGGACAGGGGCAGAGAAGAGCAGTACTTC. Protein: CASSRDRGREEQYF.

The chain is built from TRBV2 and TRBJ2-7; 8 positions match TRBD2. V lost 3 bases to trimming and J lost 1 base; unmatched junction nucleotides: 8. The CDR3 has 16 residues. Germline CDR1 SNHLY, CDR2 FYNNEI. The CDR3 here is CASSDPGGEGSYEQYF. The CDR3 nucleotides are TGTGCCAGCAGTGATCCGGGGGGGGAGGGTTCCTACGAGCAGTACTTC.